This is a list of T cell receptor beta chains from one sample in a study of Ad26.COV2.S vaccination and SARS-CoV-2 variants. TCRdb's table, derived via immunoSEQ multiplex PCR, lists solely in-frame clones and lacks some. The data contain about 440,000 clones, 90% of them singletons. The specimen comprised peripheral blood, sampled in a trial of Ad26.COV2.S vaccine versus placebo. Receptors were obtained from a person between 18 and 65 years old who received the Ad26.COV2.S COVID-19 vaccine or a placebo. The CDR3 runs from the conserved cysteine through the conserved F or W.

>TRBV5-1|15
CASSLQGGKPREQYF
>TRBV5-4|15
CASSLGLAGEREQYF
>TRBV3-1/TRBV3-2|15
CASSLAGTSGRAQYF
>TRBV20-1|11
CSGSSNTEAFF
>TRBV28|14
CASSSSLGTGELFF
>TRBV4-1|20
CASSQGTARLAGFYYNEQFF
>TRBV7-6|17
CASSLDADISYNSPLHF
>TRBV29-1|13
CSVQITGGSEAFF
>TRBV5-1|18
CASSFRVAGGPRTDTQYF
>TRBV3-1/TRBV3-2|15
CASSQGTPGDYGYTF
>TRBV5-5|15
CASSLFNNYNSPLHF
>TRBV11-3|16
CASSPGLAGDTDTQYF
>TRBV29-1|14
CSVVGRVASYEQYF
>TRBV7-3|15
CASRSGRGSTDTQYF
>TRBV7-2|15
CASSFSGAAHQPQHF
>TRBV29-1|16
CSVETPGEGSSYEQYF
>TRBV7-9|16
CASSSPGLAGGLEQYF
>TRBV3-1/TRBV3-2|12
CASSQWSYEQYF
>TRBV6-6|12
CASRPMNTEAFF
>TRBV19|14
CASSIAGSSYEQYF
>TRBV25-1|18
CASSELGTGRPGANVLTF
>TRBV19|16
CASSPGLPLNTGELFF
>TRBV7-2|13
CASAGYYNYGYTF
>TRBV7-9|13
CASSSTQGKQQYF
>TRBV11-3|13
CASSFGLGGEQFF
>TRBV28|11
CASSFRTEAFF
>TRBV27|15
CASSLGIGQHHEQYF
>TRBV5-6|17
CASSLNGQGVGTGELFF
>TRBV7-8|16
CASSLGATSLKDEQFF
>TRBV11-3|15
CASSLGTGGQETQYF
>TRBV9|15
CASSGGGGGQETQYF
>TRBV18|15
CASSPGSQGYNEQFF
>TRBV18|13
CASSPGNRETQYF
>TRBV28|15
CASSNPTSGTYEQYF
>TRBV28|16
CASSFNGRASGDTQYF
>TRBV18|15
CASSTFQGADSPLHF
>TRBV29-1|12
CSVVGGTDTQYF
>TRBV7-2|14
CASSLEGGDYEQYF
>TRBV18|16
CASSSTGIVSTGELFF
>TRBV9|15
CASSVDLAGDRELFF
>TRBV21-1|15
CASSKGVLSGTEAFF